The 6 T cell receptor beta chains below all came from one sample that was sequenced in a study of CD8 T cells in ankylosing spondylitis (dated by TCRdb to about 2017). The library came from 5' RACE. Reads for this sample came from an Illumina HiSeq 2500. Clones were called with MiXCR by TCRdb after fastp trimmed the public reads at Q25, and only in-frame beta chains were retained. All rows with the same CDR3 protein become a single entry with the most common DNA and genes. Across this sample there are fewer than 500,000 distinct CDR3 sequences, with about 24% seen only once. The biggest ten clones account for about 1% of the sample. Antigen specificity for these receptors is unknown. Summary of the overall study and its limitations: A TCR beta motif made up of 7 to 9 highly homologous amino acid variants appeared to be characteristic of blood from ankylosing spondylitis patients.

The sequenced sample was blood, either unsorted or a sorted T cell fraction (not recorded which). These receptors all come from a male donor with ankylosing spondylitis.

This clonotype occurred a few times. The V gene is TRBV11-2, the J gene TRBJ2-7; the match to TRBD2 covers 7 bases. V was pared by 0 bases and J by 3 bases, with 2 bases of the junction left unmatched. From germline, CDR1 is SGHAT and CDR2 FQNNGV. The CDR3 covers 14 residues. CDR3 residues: CASSLEAGVYEQYF. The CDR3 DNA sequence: TGTGCCAGCAGCTTAGAGGCGGGAGTCTACGAGCAGTACTTC.

CDR3 protein: CASSLEVWSQETQYF. The CDR3 DNA reads TGTGCCAGCAGTTTAGAGGTGTGGTCCCAAGAGACCCAGTACTTC. The chain carries TRBV12-3 or TRBV12-4 and TRBJ2-5; D gene ambiguous. V gave up 1 base and J gave up 1 base, with 10 bases separating them. The CDR3 spans 15 residues.

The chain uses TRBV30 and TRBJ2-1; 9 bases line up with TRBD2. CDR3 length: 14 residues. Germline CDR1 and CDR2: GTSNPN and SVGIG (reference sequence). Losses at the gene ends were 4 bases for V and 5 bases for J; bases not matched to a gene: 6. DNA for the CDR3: TGTGCCTGGACCCGACTAGCGGCGAACAATGAGCAGTTCTTC. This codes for CAWTRLAANNEQFF.

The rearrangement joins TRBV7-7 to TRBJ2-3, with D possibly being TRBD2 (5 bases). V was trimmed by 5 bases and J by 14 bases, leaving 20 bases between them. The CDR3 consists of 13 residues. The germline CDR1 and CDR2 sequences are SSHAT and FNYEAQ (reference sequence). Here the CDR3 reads CASSQYLDQRAYF. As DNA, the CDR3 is TGTGCCAGCAGCCAATACCTGGACCAGAGGGCGTATTTT.

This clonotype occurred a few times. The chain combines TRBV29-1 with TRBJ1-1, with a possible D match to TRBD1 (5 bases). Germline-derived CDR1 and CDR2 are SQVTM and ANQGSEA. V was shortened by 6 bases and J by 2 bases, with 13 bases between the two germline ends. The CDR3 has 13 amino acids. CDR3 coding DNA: TGCAGCGTCCAGGGAGTAAGAAACACTGAAGCTTTCTTT. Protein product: CSVQGVRNTEAFF. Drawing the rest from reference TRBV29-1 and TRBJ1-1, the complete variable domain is SAVISQKPSRDICQRGTSLTIQCQVDSQVTMMFWYRQQPGQSLTLIATANQGSEATYESGFVIDKFPISRPNLTFSTLTVSNMSPEDSSIYLCSVQGVRNTEAFFGQGTRLTVV.

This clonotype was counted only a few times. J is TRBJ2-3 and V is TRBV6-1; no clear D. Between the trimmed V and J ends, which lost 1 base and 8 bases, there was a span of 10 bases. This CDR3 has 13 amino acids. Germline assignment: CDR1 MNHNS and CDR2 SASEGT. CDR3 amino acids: CASSEESFSTQYF. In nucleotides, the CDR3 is TGTGCCAGCAGTGAAGAATCCTTCAGTACGCAGTATTTT.